This T cell receptor (beta chain) was retrieved from a study of OX40 agonist ivuxolimab in advanced cancers. Study as a whole: An anti-OX40 (CD134) antibody with agonistic activity, ivuxolimab, was administered to patients.

The CDR3 loop spans 12 amino acids. V lost 5 bases, J lost 6 bases, and 11 bases lay in between. Germline V CDR1 and CDR2: SEHNR, FQNEAQ (reference sequence). Data came from immunoSEQ multiplex PCR; TCRdb stores just in-frame clones and leaves some out. The repertoire includes 75,000 to 100,000 clones, under 90% of them detected once, and less than 6% sits in the top ten. The material sequenced was CD4+ or CD8+ T cells sorted from blood, taken in a trial of the OX40 agonist ivuxolimab. The chain combines TRBV7-9 with TRBJ2-7; D perhaps matches TRBD2 (5 bases). The sequence came from an adult with an advanced solid tumor such as melanoma, head and neck, liver or kidney cancer. In DNA, the CDR3 is TGTGCCAGCAGCCCCGGGGTTCTCGAGCAGTACTTC. Protein: CASSPGVLEQYF.